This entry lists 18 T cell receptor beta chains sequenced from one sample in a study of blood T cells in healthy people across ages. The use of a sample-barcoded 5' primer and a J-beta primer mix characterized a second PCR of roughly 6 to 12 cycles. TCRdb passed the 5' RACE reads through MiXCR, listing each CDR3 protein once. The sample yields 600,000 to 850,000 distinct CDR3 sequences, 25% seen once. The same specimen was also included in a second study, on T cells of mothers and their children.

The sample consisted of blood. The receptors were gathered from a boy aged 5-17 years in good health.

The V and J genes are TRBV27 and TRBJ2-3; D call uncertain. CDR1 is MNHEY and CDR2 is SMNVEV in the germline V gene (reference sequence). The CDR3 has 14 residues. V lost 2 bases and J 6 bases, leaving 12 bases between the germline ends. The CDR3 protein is CASSLSPNGDTQYF. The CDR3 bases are TGTGCCAGCAGTTTAAGCCCCAACGGGGATACGCAGTATTTT.

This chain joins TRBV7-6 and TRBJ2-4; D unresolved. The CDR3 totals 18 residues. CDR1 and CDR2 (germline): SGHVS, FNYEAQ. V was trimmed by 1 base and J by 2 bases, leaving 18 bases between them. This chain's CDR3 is CASSLEARSLGPKNIQYF. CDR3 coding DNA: TGTGCCAGCAGCTTAGAGGCCCGCAGTCTAGGTCCCAAAAACATTCAGTACTTC.

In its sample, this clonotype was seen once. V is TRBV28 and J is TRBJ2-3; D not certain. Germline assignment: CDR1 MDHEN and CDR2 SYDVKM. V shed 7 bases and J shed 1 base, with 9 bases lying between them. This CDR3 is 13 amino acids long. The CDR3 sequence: CASIGAGTDTQYF. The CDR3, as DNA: TGTGCCAGCATCGGTGCGGGCACAGATACGCAGTATTTT. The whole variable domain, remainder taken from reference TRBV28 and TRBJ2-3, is DVKVTQSSRYLVKRTGEKVFLECVQDMDHENMFWYRQDPGLGLRLIYFSYDVKMKEKGDIPEGYSVSREKKERFSLILESASTNQTSMYLCASIGAGTDTQYFGPGTRLTVL.

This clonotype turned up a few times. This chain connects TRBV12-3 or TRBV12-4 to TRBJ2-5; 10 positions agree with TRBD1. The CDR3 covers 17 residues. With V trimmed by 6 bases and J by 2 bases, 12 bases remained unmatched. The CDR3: CASSSGTGVHIQETQYF. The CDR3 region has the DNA TGTGCCAGCAGCTCCGGGACAGGGGTACATATTCAAGAGACCCAGTACTTC.

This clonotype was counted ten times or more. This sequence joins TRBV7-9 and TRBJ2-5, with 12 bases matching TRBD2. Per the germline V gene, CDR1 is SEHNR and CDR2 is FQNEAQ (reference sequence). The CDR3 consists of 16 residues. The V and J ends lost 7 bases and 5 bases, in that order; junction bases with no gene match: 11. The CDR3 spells CASTGGLAGTSETQYF. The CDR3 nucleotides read TGTGCCAGCACCGGAGGACTAGCGGGGACCTCGGAGACCCAGTACTTC.

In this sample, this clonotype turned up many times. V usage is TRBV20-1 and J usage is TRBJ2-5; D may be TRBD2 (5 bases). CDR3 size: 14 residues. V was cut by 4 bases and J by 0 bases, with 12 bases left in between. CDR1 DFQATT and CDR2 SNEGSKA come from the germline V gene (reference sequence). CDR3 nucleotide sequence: TGCAGTGCTACTTTGACTAAACACCAAGAGACCCAGTACTTC. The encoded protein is CSATLTKHQETQYF.

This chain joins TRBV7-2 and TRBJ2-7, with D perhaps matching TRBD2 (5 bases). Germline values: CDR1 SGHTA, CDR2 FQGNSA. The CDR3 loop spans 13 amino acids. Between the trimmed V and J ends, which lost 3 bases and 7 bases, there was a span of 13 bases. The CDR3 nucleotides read TGTGCCAGCAGCTTTCGGCTCACGGGGGAGCAGTACTTC. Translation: CASSFRLTGEQYF.

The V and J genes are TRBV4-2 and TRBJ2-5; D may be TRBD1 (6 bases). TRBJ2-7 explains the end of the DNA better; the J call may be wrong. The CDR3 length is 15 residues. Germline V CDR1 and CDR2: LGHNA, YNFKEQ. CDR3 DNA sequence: TGTGCCAGCAGCCAAGGGACAGCTGAATCCTACGAGCAGTACTTC. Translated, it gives CASSQGTAESYEQYF.

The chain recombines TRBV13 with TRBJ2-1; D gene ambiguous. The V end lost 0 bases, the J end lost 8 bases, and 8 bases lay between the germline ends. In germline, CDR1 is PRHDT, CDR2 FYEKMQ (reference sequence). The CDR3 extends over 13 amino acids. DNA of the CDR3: TGTGCCAGCAGCTTAGGTCTTGGGGATGAGCAGTTCTTC. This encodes CASSLGLGDEQFF.

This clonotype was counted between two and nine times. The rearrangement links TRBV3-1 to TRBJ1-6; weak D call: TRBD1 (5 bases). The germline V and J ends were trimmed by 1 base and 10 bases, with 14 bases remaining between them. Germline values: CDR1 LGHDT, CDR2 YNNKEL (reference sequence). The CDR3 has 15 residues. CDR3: CASSQGDRGRSPLHF. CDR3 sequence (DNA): TGTGCCAGCAGCCAAGGAGACAGAGGACGATCACCCCTCCACTTT.

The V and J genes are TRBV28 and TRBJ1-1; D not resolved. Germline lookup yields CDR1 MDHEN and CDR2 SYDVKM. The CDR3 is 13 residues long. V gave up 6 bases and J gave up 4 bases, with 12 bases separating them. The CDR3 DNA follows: TGTGCCAGCAGAACACGACGGGGCACTGAAGCTTTCTTT. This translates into CASRTRRGTEAFF. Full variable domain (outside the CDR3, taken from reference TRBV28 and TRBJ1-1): DVKVTQSSRYLVKRTGEKVFLECVQDMDHENMFWYRQDPGLGLRLIYFSYDVKMKEKGDIPEGYSVSREKKERFSLILESASTNQTSMYLCASRTRRGTEAFFGQGTRLTVV.

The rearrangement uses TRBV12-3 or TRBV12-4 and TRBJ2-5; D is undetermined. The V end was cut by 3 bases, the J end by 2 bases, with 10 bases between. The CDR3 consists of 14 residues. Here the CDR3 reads CASSFDQRQETQYF. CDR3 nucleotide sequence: TGTGCCAGCAGTTTTGATCAGAGACAAGAGACCCAGTACTTC.

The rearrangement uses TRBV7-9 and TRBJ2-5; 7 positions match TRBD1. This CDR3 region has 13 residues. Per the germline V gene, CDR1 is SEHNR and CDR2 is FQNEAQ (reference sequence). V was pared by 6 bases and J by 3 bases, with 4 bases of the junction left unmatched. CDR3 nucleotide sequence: TGTGCCAGCAGAAGGGGGCTGGAAGAGACCCAGTACTTC. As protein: CASRRGLEETQYF.

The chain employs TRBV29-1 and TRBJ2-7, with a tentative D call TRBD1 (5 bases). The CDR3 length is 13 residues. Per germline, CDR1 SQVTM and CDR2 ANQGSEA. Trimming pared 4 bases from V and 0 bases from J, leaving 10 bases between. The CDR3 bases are TGCAGCGTTGCCCAGGGCGGCTCCTACGAGCAGTACTTC. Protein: CSVAQGGSYEQYF.

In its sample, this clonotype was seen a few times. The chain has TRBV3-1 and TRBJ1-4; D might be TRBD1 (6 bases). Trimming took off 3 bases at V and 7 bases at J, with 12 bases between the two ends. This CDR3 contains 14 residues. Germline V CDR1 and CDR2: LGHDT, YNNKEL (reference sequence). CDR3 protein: CASSHWQGPEKLFF. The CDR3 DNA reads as TGTGCCAGCAGCCATTGGCAGGGGCCTGAAAAACTGTTTTTT.

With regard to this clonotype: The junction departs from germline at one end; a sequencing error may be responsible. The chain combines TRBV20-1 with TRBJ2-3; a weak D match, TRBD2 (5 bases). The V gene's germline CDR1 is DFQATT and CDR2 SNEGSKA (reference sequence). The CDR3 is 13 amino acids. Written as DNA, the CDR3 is TGCAGTGCTAGCGGGGATAGCACAGAGACGCAGTATTTT. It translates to CSASGDSTETQYF.

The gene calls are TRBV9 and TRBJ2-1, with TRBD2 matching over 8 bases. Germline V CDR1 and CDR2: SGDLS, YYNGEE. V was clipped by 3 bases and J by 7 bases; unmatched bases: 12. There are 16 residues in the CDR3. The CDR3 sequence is CASSGSRGAPGNEQFF. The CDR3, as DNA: TGTGCCAGCAGCGGATCGCGGGGGGCTCCGGGGAATGAGCAGTTCTTC.

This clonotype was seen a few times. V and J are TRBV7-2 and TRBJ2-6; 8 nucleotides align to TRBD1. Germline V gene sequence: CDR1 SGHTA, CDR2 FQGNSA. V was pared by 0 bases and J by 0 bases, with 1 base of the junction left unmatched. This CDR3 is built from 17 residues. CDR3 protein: CASSLAGQGSGANVLTF. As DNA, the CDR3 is TGTGCCAGCAGCTTAGCCGGACAGGGCTCTGGGGCCAACGTCCTGACTTTC.